The sequence of this T cell receptor (beta chain) was determined in a study of identical twins. Whole-study results and caveats: In cord blood, abundant beta clonotypes had fewer insertions; memory showed no trend.

MiXCR, run by TCRdb on the 5' RACE reads, gives a single entry per CDR3 protein. The table lists 700,000 or so distinct CDR3 sequences, around 8.3% of them singletons. Of note for this clonotype: The antigen is not known.

Another study also made use of these data, one on yellow fever vaccine responses in identical twins.

Sample: PBMCs. This TCR was recovered from a woman younger than 30 in good health.

CDR3 loop: CATQDRGTGELFF. CDR3 DNA: TGTGCCACCCAGGACAGGGGCACCGGGGAGCTGTTTTTT. The chain carries TRBV28 and TRBJ2-2; 9 bases map to TRBD1. The CDR3 is 13 amino acids. With V trimmed by 10 bases and J by 4 bases, 4 bases remained unmatched. Per the germline V gene, CDR1 is MDHEN and CDR2 is SYDVKM.